Listed below are T cell receptor beta chains from one sample, sequenced in a study of cytomegalovirus exposure and HLA in healthy donors. Here immunoSEQ multiplex PCR was the method, and the copy in TCRdb shows in-frame clones only, minus some. Here the sample spans approximately 150,000 clones, 60% to 80% being singletons. The sample comprised PBMCs. These receptors all come from a man younger than 30 in good health and CMV-seropositive. CDR3s include the opening cysteine and the closing phenylalanine or tryptophan. A D gene is named only where the DNA matches it firmly. Clone size is not always given. Where it is, it says once, few, many or a class for expanded clones.

TRBV5-4	TRBD1	-	TRBJ2-7	CASSGGGGQGWNEQYF	TGTGCCAGCAGCGGGGGGGGAGGACAGGGGTGGAACGAGCAGTACTTC
TRBV19	TRBD2	-	TRBJ2-4	CASSIAPSGRIAKNIQYF	TGTGCCAGTAGTATAGCCCCTAGCGGGAGAATAGCCAAAAACATTCAGTACTTC
TRBV5-4	-	-	TRBJ2-7	CASSPLGERVLSSEEYEQYF	TGTGCCAGCAGCCCGTTAGGAGAGCGGGTCCTCTCCTCCGAAGAATACGAGCAGTACTTC
TRBV10-2	TRBD1	-	TRBJ1-1	CASSDWTGARMNTEAFF	TGCGCCAGCAGTGATTGGACAGGGGCAAGAATGAACACTGAAGCTTTCTTT
TRBV27	TRBD2	-	TRBJ2-1	CASSSGLAGVDEQFF	TGTGCCAGCAGTTCGGGACTAGCGGGGGTGGATGAGCAGTTCTTC
TRBV7-9	-	-	TRBJ2-1	CASSLGGATYNEQFF	TGTGCCAGCAGCTTAGGCGGGGCCACCTACAATGAGCAGTTCTTC
TRBV18	TRBD1	once	TRBJ2-3	CASSRRTGSTDTQYF	TGTGCCAGCTCACGGCGGACAGGGAGCACAGATACGCAGTATTTT
TRBV2	TRBD2	-	TRBJ2-1	CASTRTSGRANEQFF	TGTGCCAGCACCCGAACCAGCGGGAGGGCCAATGAGCAGTTCTTC
TRBV30	-	-	TRBJ2-7	CAWSGLVGDEQYF	TGTGCCTGGAGTGGCCTCGTGGGCGACGAGCAGTACTTC
TRBV28	TRBD1	-	TRBJ1-2	CASYPGQLNYDYTF	TGTGCCAGCTATCCGGGACAGCTAAACTATGACTACACCTTC
TRBV5-4	-	-	TRBJ1-3	CASSPGGASGNTIYF	TGTGCCAGCTCCCCTGGGGGGGCCTCTGGAAACACCATATATTTT
TRBV7-6	-	-	TRBJ1-2	CASSHRLGGNYGYTF	TGTGCCAGCAGCCACCGTTTGGGGGGTAACTATGGCTACACCTTC
TRBV7-9	-	-	TRBJ2-3	CASSFTMYGTDTQYF	TGTGCCAGCAGCTTTACTATGTACGGCACAGATACGCAGTATTTT
TRBV2	-	-	TRBJ1-4	CASTDRNHNEKLFF	TGTGCCAGCACAGACAGAAACCATAATGAAAAACTGTTTTTT
TRBV6-5	-	-	TRBJ1-3	CASRLSSGNTIYF	TGTGCCAGCAGGCTCAGCTCTGGAAACACCATATATTTT
TRBV6-5	-	-	TRBJ2-1	CASSYFLGDSYNEQFF	TGTGCCAGCAGTTACTTCCTCGGGGACTCCTACAATGAGCAGTTCTTC
TRBV2	-	once	TRBJ1-1	CASITGRGEAFF	TGTGCCAGCATAACAGGGCGTGGTGAAGCTTTCTTT
TRBV27	TRBD2	-	TRBJ2-2	CASSLSGTRNGELFF	TGTGCCAGCAGTTTATCGGGGACTAGAAACGGGGAGCTGTTTTTT
TRBV5-1	-	once	TRBJ2-3	CASSLESPTDTQYF	TGCGCCAGCAGCTTGGAATCTCCCACAGATACGCAGTATTTT
TRBV18	TRBD1	-	TRBJ1-1	CASSRGQGDTEAFF	TGTGCCAGCTCACGGGGACAGGGAGACACTGAAGCTTTCTTT
TRBV7-8	-	once	TRBJ2-7	CASSLVQRDEQYF	TGTGCCAGCAGCCTAGTGCAGCGGGACGAGCAGTACTTC
TRBV5-1	-	few	TRBJ2-2	CASNPGQNTGELFF	TGCGCCAGCAATCCCGGACAAAACACCGGGGAGCTGTTTTTT
TRBV6-1	-	few	TRBJ2-5	CASRKSDWETQYF	TGTGCCAGCAGAAAATCGGACTGGGAGACCCAGTACTTC
TRBV30	TRBD2	-	TRBJ2-5	CAWSLRGREGPQETAQYF	TGTGCCTGGAGTCTACGGGGGCGGGAGGGCCCCCAAGAGACGGCCCAGTACTTC
TRBV28	-	-	TRBJ1-3	CASSLESSGNTIYF	TGTGCCAGCAGTTTGGAGAGCTCTGGAAACACCATATATTTT
TRBV30	TRBD2	-	TRBJ2-1	CAWSVPSGNLVQFF	TGTGCCTGGAGTGTACCTAGCGGGAATTTGGTGCAGTTCTTC
TRBV15	-	once	TRBJ1-1	CATSRASGAEAFF	TGTGCCACCAGCAGAGCATCCGGGGCTGAAGCTTTCTTT